This T cell receptor (beta chain) stems from a study of cytomegalovirus exposure and HLA in healthy donors. As for the study in general: Earlier, about 179 million T cells were analyzed, and 117 million unique TCR beta sequences were found among them.

Both 60 Vbeta primers and 13 Jbeta primers went into the PCR. Methods used by the authors: Roughly 80 million unique TCR beta chains, some 11 million shared, were counted in a later analysis. Libraries were prepared by immunoSEQ multiplex PCR; TCRdb keeps only in-frame clonotypes and omits some of them. V and J calls and clone size are given by that table; D and trimming were obtained from the DNA. The data show about 98,000 clones, with 70% to 80% seen just once and 11% held by the top ten. A remark on this clone: The antigen is unknown.

This CDR3 is built from 15 residues. CDR1 and CDR2 from the germline V gene are MNHNS and SASEGT. Losses at the gene ends were 6 bases for V and 8 bases for J; bases not matched to a gene: 10. Study conclusions and caveats: Some public TCRs appeared in many individuals, while most sequences were rare.

The V and J genes are TRBV6-1 and TRBJ2-2, with 9 bases identical to TRBD1. Sequencing was performed on PBMCs. This clonotype was sampled from a man aged 18 to 30 in good health and CMV-seropositive. Here the CDR3 DNA reads TGTGCCAGCAGATCTCCCGGGACAGGGAAGGGGGAGCTGTTTTTT. Amino acid sequence: CASRSPGTGKGELFF.